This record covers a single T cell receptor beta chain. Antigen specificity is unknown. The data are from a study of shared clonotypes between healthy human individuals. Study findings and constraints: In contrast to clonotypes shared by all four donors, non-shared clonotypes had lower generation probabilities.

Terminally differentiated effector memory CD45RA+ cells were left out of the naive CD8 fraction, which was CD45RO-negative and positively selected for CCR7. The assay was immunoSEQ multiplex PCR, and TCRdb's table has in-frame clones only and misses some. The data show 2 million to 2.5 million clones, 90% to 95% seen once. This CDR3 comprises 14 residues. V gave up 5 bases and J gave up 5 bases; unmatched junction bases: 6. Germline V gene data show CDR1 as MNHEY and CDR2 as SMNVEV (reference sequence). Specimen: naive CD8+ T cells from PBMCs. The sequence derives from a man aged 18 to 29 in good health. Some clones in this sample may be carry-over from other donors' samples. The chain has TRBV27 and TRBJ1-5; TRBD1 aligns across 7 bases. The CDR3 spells CASSPGQPYQPQHF. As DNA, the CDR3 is TGTGCCAGCAGTCCGGGACAGCCCTATCAGCCCCAGCATTTT.